This entry lists 11 T cell receptor beta chains sequenced from one sample in a study of blood T cell repertoires in COVID-19. Sequencing was performed with immunoSEQ multiplex PCR; in TCRdb, only in-frame clones are kept and a portion is missing. This sample has 400,000 to 450,000 clones, with around 90% found just once. Sequencing input: PBMCs or T cells enriched from blood (not recorded which). These receptors were taken from a man aged 18 to 29 who had recovered from COVID-19.

The chain has TRBV4-1 and TRBJ2-7, with no clear D. With 0 bases removed from V and 3 bases from J, the gap between germline ends came to 6 bases. Germline CDR1 is MGHRA and CDR2 is YSYEKL. This CDR3 contains 13 residues. The CDR3 loop is CASSQESGYEQYF. For the CDR3, the DNA is TGCGCCAGCAGCCAAGAGAGTGGCTACGAGCAGTACTTC.

The chain recombines TRBV5-1 with TRBJ2-1; 12 bases agree with TRBD2. CDR1 is SGHRS, CDR2 YFSETQ, per germline. V dropped 0 bases and J dropped 7; count of bases not matched to a gene: 5. This CDR3 has 16 residues. This CDR3 reads CASSLALGLAGNEQFF. CDR3 bases: TGCGCCAGCAGCTTGGCCCTCGGACTAGCGGGGAATGAGCAGTTCTTC.

This clone has only one observation. This sequence joins TRBV7-8 and TRBJ2-7; TRBD2 might be the D (6 bases). Trimming left V 5 bases short and J 3 bases short, with 17 bases between. Germline CDR1 is SGHVS and CDR2 is FQNEAQ. The CDR3 has 15 amino acids. The CDR3 region is CASSLTRVVFYEQYF. Written as DNA, the CDR3 is TGTGCCAGCAGCCTGACTAGAGTGGTATTCTACGAGCAGTACTTC.

The J gene is TRBJ2-3, the V gene TRBV19, with TRBD1 matching 10 bases. The ends lost 8 bases at V and 3 bases at J; junction bases unmatched: 11. Germline V gene lookup returns CDR1 LNHDA and CDR2 SQIVND (reference sequence). CDR3 length: 16 residues. The CDR3 DNA follows: TGTGCCAGTTCGGGGACAGGGGTTAAGTTGACAGATACGCAGTATTTT. It translates to CASSGTGVKLTDTQYF.

The chain combines TRBV5-1 with TRBJ2-1, with D unclear. Germline-derived CDR1 and CDR2 are SGHRS and YFSETQ. The V end was cut by 4 bases, the J end by 0 bases, with 11 bases between. The CDR3 has 15 amino acids. Here the CDR3 DNA reads TGCGCCAGCAGCCTAGGTCCCGGCTCCTACAATGAGCAGTTCTTC. As protein: CASSLGPGSYNEQFF.

V is TRBV3-1 (or the pseudogene TRBV3-2) and J is TRBJ1-2, with D uncertain. CDR1 and CDR2 from the germline V gene are LGHDT and YNNKEL (reference sequence). Between the trimmed V and J ends, which lost 0 bases and 7 bases, there was a span of 9 bases. The CDR3 extends over 13 amino acids. The CDR3 loop reads CASSQDAGIGYTF. CDR3 nucleotide sequence: TGTGCCAGCAGCCAAGATGCGGGGATTGGCTACACCTTC.

The chain uses TRBV6-5 and TRBJ2-3; D unclear. Trimming removed 9 bases from V and 7 bases from J, with 20 bases in between. The germline gives CDR1 MNHEY, CDR2 SVGAGI. This CDR3 has 14 amino acids. The CDR3 is CARPQASHVYTQYF. In nucleotides, the CDR3 is TGTGCCAGACCCCAGGCATCACACGTGTATACGCAGTATTTT.

The chain recombines TRBV2 with TRBJ1-1; TRBD1 might be the D (6 bases). The V end lost 1 base, the J end lost 0 bases, and 9 bases lay between the germline ends. The germline gives CDR1 SNHLY, CDR2 FYNNEI. The CDR3 has 15 amino acids. CDR3 in DNA: TGTGCCAGCAGTGAAGGGGGGGGGCTGAACACTGAAGCTTTCTTT. Protein product: CASSEGGGLNTEAFF.

The V call is TRBV10-1, the J call TRBJ1-4; a possible D gene is TRBD1 (5 bases). V gave up 3 bases and J gave up 10 bases, with 12 bases separating them. This CDR3 spans 13 amino acids. Germline values: CDR1 WNHNN, CDR2 SYGVQD (reference sequence). The CDR3 is CASSDRQYGKLFF. The CDR3 coding sequence is TGCGCCAGCAGTGATCGACAGTACGGAAAACTGTTTTTT.

The chain couples TRBV6-5 to TRBJ1-6, with D unresolved. Germline-derived CDR1 and CDR2 are MNHEY and SVGAGI. Deletions cut 0 bases from V and 5 bases from J, with 8 bases between. The CDR3 sequence is 15 residues long. The CDR3 reads CASSYSRGNNSPLHF. The CDR3 nucleotides are TGTGCCAGCAGTTACTCGAGAGGGAATAATTCACCCCTCCACTTT.

This chain connects TRBV7-6 to TRBJ2-3; 10 bases match TRBD2. Germline CDR1 is SGHVS and CDR2 is FNYEAQ. Trimming at V came to 3 bases and at J to 6 bases, leaving 9 bases not matched to a gene. The CDR3 contains 16 residues. The DNA of the CDR3 is TGTGCCAGCAGCTTCCAGCGGGAGGGCCAAGGGGATACGCAGTATTTT. This codes for CASSFQREGQGDTQYF.